This T cell receptor (beta chain) was captured by sequencing in a study of patients and donors after allogeneic stem cell transplantation. Germline V gene sequence: CDR1 SEHNR, CDR2 FQNEAQ (reference sequence). There are 15 residues in the CDR3. Trimming at V came to 3 bases and at J to 4 bases, leaving 4 bases not matched to a gene. Each CDR3 protein gets one entry after TCRdb re-called the RT-PCR reads with MiXCR. The sample lists some 960,000 distinct CDR3 sequences; roughly 18% were seen once. This clonotype was counted once. This TCR was sampled from a human donor who was either an allogeneic HSCT recipient or a stem cell or donor lymphocyte infusion donor (not recorded which). It is not recorded whose cells these are; they may come from a transplant donor. Source material: blood, either unsorted or a sorted T cell fraction (not recorded which). The rearrangement uses TRBV7-9 and TRBJ2-1, with 9 bases matching TRBD1. CDR3 DNA sequence: TGTGCCAGCAGCTTCGGGACAGGGAAATACAATGAGCAGTTCTTC. It encodes CASSFGTGKYNEQFF.